Included here is one T cell receptor beta chain sequence, with context. This entry comes from a study of T cells in Graves' hyperthyroidism and ophthalmopathy. RNA transcripts gave rise to amplified TCR beta CDR3 regions. The study used the HTBI primer set for a first-round RT-PCR of the TCR CDR3. TCRdb recomputed calls from the multiplex PCR reads with MiXCR, one row per CDR3 protein. The sample has 600,000 or so distinct CDR3 sequences, roughly 15% seen once; the top ten hold around 12%. CDR1 and CDR2 (germline): DFQATT, SNEGSKA (reference sequence). The CDR3 has 13 residues. The ends were cut back, 4 bases at V and 3 bases at J, with 13 bases in the middle.

The sequence was collected from a woman between 50 and 59 years old with Graves' ophthalmopathy. The chain has TRBV20-1 and TRBJ2-7; D tentatively fits TRBD1 or TRBD2 (5 bases each). What was sequenced was blood. CDR3: CSATGRGIYEQYF. The CDR3 bases are TGCAGTGCTACAGGGAGAGGGATCTACGAGCAGTACTTC.